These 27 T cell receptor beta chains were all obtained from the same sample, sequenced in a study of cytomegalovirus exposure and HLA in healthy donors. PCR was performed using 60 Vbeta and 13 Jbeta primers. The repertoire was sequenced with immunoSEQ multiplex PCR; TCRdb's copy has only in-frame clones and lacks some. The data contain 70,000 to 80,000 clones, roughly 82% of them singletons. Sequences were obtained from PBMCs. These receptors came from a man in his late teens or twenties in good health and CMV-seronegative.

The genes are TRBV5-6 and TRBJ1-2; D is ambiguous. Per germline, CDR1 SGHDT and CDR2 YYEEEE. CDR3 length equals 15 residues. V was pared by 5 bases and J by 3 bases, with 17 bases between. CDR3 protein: CASRLGPGEDYGYTF. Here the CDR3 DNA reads TGTGCCAGCAGACTAGGCCCGGGAGAGGACTATGGCTACACCTTC.

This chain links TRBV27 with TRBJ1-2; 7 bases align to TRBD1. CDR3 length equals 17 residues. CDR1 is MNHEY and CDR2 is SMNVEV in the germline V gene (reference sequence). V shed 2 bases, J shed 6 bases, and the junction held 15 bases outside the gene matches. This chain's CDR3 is CASSLDPNNDRVDGYTF. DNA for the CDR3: TGTGCCAGCAGTTTAGACCCTAACAATGACAGGGTGGATGGCTACACCTTC.

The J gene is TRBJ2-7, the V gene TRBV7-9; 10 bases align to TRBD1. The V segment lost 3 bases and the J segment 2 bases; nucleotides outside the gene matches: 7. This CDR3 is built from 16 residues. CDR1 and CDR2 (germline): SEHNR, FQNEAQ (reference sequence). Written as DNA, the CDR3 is TGTGCCAGCAGCTTTTCAGGGACAGGGGACCCCTACGAGCAGTACTTC. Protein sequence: CASSFSGTGDPYEQYF.

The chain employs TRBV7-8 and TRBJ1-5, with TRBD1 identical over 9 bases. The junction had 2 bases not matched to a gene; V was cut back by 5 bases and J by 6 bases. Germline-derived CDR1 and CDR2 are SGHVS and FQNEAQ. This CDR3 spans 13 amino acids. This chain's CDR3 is CASSPDRGQPQHF. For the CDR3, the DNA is TGTGCCAGCAGCCCGGACAGGGGTCAGCCCCAGCATTTT.

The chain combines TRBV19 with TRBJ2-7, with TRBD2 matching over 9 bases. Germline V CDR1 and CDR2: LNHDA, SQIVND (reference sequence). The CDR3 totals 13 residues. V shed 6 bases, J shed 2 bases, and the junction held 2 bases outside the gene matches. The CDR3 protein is CASRTSGTYEQYF. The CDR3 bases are TGTGCCAGTAGGACTAGCGGAACCTACGAGCAGTACTTC.

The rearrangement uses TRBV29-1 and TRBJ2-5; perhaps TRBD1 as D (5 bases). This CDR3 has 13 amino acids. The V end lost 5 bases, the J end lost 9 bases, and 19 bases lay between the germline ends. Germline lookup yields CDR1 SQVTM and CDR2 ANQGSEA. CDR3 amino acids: CSVLLVVQGAQYF. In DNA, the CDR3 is TGCAGCGTTCTACTGGTTGTACAAGGGGCCCAGTACTTC.

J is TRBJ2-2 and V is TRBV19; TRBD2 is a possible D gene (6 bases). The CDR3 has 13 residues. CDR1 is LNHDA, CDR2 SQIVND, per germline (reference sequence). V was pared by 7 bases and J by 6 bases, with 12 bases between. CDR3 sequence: CASNPSEAGELFF. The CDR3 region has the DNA TGTGCCAGTAATCCTAGCGAGGCCGGGGAGCTGTTTTTT.

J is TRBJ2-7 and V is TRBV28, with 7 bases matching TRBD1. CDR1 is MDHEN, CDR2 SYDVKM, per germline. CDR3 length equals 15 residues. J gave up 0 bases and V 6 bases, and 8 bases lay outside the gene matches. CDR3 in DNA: TGTGCCAGCAGCCCGAGACAGGGTCACTCCTACGAGCAGTACTTC. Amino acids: CASSPRQGHSYEQYF.

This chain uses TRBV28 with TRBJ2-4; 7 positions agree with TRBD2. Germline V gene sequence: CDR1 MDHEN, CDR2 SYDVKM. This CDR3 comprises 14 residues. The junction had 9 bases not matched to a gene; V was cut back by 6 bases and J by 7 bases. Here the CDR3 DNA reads TGTGCCAGCAGGGGAGCGGGGCCTTGGAACATTCAGTACTTC. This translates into CASRGAGPWNIQYF.

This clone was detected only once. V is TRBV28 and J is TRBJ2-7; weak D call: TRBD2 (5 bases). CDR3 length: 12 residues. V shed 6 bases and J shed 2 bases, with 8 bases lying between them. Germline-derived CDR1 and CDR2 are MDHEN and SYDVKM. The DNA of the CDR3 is TGTGCCAGCAGCCTGAGGGCCTACGAGCAGTACTTC. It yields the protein CASSLRAYEQYF.

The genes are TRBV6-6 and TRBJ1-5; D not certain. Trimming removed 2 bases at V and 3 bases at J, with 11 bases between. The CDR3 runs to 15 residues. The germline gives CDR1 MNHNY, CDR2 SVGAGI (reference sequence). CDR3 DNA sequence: TGTGCCAGCAGTTACAGGCAGGCCTACAATCAGCCCCAGCATTTT. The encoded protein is CASSYRQAYNQPQHF.

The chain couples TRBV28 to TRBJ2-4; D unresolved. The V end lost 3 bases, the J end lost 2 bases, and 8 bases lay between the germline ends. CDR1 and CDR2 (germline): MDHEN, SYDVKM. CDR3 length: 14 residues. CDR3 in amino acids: CASSFSTTKNIQYF. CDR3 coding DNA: TGTGCCAGCAGTTTCAGCACTACCAAAAACATTCAGTACTTC.

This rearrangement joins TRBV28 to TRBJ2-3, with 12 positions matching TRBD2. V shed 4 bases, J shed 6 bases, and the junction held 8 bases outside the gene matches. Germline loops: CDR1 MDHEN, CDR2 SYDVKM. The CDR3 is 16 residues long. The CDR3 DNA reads TGTGCCAGCAGTTCGTCACTAGCGGGGGGCCGTGATACGCAGTATTTT. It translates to CASSSSLAGGRDTQYF.

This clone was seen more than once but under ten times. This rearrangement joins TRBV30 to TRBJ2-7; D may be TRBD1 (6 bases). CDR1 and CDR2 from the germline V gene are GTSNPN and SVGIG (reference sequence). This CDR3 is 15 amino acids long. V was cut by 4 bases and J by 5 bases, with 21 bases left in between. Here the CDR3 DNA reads TGTGCCTGGACACTCGCGGACAGAAGAACAAACGAGCAGTACTTC. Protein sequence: CAWTLADRRTNEQYF.

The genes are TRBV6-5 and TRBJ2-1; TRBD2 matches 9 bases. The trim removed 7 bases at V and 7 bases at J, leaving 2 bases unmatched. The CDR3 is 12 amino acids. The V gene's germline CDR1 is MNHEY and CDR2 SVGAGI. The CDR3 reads CASTGLANEQFF. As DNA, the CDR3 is TGTGCCAGCACCGGACTAGCGAATGAGCAGTTCTTC.

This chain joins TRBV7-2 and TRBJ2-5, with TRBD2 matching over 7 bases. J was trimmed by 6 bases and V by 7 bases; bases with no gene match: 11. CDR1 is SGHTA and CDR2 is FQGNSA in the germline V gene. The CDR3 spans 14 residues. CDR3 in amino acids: CASKYLAAGQTQYF. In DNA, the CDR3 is TGTGCCAGCAAGTACCTAGCGGCCGGGCAGACCCAGTACTTC.

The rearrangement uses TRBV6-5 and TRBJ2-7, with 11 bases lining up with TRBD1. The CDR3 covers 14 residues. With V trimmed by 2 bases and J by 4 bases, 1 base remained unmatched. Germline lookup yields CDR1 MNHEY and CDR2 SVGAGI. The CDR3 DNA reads TGTGCCAGCAGTTACGGACAGGGGGCTTACGAGCAGTACTTC. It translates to CASSYGQGAYEQYF.

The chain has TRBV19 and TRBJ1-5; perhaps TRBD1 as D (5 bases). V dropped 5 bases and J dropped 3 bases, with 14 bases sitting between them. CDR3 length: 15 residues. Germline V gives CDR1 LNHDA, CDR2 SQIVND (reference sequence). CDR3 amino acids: CASSGGIGVNQPQHF. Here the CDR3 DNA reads TGTGCCAGTAGTGGGGGGATAGGGGTCAATCAGCCCCAGCATTTT.

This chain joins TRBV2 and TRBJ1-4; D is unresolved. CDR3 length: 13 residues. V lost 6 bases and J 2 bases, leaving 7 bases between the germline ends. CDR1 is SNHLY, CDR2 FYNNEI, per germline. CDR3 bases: TGTGCCAGCAGGGAGTGGACTAATGAAAAACTGTTTTTT. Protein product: CASREWTNEKLFF.

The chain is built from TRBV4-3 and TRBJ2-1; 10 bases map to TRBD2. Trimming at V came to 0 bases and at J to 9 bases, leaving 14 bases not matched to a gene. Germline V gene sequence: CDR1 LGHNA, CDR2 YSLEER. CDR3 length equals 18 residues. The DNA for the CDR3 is TGCGCCAGCAGCCAAGATCAGGGTAGCGGGGGGCGGTTGTTTGAGCAGTTCTTC. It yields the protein CASSQDQGSGGRLFEQFF.

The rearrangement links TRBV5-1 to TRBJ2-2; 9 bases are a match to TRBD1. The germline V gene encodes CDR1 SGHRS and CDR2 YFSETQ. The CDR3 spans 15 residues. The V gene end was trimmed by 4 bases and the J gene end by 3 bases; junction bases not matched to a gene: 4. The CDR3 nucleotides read TGCGCCAGCAGCCTCAGGACAGGGGACACCGGGGAGCTGTTTTTT. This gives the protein CASSLRTGDTGELFF.

The CDR3 coding sequence is TGTGCCTGGATGGGAGCGGGTGACTGGCGGTTCTTC. Protein sequence: CAWMGAGDWRFF. J is TRBJ2-1 and V is TRBV30, with D tentatively TRBD2 (6 bases). V lost 4 bases and J lost 15, with 19 bases in between. Germline V gives CDR1 GTSNPN, CDR2 SVGIG (reference sequence). The length of the CDR3 is 12 residues.

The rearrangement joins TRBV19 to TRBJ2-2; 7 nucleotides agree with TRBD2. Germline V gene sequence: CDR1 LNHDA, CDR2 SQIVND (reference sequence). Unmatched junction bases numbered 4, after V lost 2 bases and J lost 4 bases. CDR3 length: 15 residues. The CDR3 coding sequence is TGTGCCAGTAGTATAAGGCGGGGGTCCACCGGGGAGCTGTTTTTT. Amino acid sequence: CASSIRRGSTGELFF.

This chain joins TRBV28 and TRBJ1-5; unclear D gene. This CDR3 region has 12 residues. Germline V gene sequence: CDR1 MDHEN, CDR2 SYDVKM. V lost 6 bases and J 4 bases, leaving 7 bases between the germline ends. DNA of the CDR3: TGTGCCAGCAGGGAGGGTAATCAGCCCCAGCATTTT. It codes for CASREGNQPQHF. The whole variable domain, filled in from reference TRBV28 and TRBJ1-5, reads DVKVTQSSRYLVKRTGEKVFLECVQDMDHENMFWYRQDPGLGLRLIYFSYDVKMKEKGDIPEGYSVSREKKERFSLILESASTNQTSMYLCASREGNQPQHFGDGTRLSIL.

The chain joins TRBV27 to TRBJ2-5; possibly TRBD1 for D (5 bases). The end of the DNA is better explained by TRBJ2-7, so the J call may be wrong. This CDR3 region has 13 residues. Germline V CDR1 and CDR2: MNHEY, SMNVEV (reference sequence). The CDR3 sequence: CASSFQGSYEQYF. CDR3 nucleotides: TGTGCCAGCAGTTTTCAGGGATCCTACGAGCAGTACTTC.

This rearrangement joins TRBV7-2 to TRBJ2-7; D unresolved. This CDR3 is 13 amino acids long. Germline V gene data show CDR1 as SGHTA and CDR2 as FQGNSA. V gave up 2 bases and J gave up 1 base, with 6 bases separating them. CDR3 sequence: CASSLFSSYEQYF. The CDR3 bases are TGTGCCAGCAGCTTATTCTCTTCCTACGAGCAGTACTTC.

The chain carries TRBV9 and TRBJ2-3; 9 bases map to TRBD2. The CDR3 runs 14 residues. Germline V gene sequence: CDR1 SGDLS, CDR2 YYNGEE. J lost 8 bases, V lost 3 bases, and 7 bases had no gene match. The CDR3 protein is CASSAGTSTATQYF. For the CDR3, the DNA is TGTGCCAGCAGCGCCGGGACTAGCACGGCTACGCAGTATTTT.